The 17 T cell receptor beta chains given below trace back to one sample, sequenced in a study of technical replicates of blood from several donors listed by TCRdb under 2017. Libraries came from the immunoSEQ multiplex PCR assay. TCRdb carries this immuneACCESS record with in-frame sequences only. Its versions omit some clonotypes, under half of them owing to an unresolved V gene in the studies checked, with the rest unexplained. The sample table holds around 62,000 clones, of which nearly 98% were seen once. The leading ten clones occupy over 0.15% of the sample. Sample: T cells isolated from PBMCs. All receptors derive from a human donor in good health.

V usage is TRBV6-1 and J usage is TRBJ1-1; no firm D call. The CDR3 sequence is 15 residues long. V lost 8 bases and J lost 1, with 17 bases in between. From germline, CDR1 is MNHNS and CDR2 SASEGT. The DNA for the CDR3 is TGTGCCAGCTTAGACACCGGATCCCGGAACACTGAAGCTTTCTTT. Its protein is CASLDTGSRNTEAFF.

The chain joins TRBV29-1 to TRBJ1-1; TRBD1 might be the D (6 bases). The CDR3 runs 15 residues. The V end lost 0 bases, the J end lost 0 bases, and 11 bases lay between the germline ends. CDR1 and CDR2 from the germline V gene are SQVTM and ANQGSEA. This CDR3 is CSVEDATGLNTEAFF. The CDR3 DNA reads as TGCAGCGTTGAAGACGCTACAGGGCTGAACACTGAAGCTTTCTTT. The full variable domain, completed using reference TRBV29-1 and TRBJ1-1, is SAVISQKPSRDICQRGTSLTIQCQVDSQVTMMFWYRQQPGQSLTLIATANQGSEATYESGFVIDKFPISRPNLTFSTLTVSNMSPEDSSIYLCSVEDATGLNTEAFFGQGTRLTVV.

The chain joins TRBV9 to TRBJ1-1, with TRBD1 identical over 7 bases. CDR1 is SGDLS and CDR2 is YYNGEE in the germline V gene. The CDR3 is 13 residues long. The V segment lost 3 bases and the J segment 4 bases; nucleotides outside the gene matches: 3. The DNA of the CDR3 is TGTGCCAGCAGCGCTCCAGGGGGCACTGAAGCTTTCTTT. Translating it yields CASSAPGGTEAFF.

The rearrangement joins TRBV28 to TRBJ2-7; a weak D match, TRBD2 (6 bases). Trimming cost V 2 bases and J 2 bases, with 19 bases left between them. Germline CDR1 reads MDHEN; CDR2 reads SYDVKM. The CDR3 has 17 amino acids. The CDR3 sequence: CASSLLWASDGAYEQYF. CDR3 nucleotides: TGTGCCAGCAGTTTACTATGGGCTAGCGACGGCGCCTACGAGCAGTACTTC. Full variable domain (rest looked up from reference TRBV28 and TRBJ2-7): DVKVTQSSRYLVKRTGEKVFLECVQDMDHENMFWYRQDPGLGLRLIYFSYDVKMKEKGDIPEGYSVSREKKERFSLILESASTNQTSMYLCASSLLWASDGAYEQYFGPGTRLTVT.

The chain recombines TRBV7-8 with TRBJ2-2; 9 bases agree with TRBD1. The trim removed 6 bases at V and 7 bases at J, leaving 18 bases unmatched. The CDR3 has 18 amino acids. Germline V gene sequence: CDR1 SGHVS, CDR2 FQNEAQ. The CDR3 DNA sequence: TGTGCCAGCAGGCGTACCAGCTTAACAGGGGGCTATAACGGGGAGCTGTTTTTT. This codes for CASRRTSLTGGYNGELFF.

J is TRBJ2-1 and V is TRBV6-4; the match to TRBD2 covers 10 bases. There are 16 residues in the CDR3. The junction had 1 base not matched to a gene; V was cut back by 0 bases and J by 2 bases. CDR1 and CDR2 from the germline V gene are MRHNA and SNTAGT. The CDR3 region is CASSDSGLAAYNEQFF. CDR3 in DNA: TGTGCCAGCAGTGACTCAGGACTAGCGGCCTACAATGAGCAGTTCTTC.

The chain carries TRBV6-1 and TRBJ1-5; tentative D call: TRBD1 (6 bases). V lost 0 bases and J 6 bases, leaving 18 bases between the germline ends. This CDR3 region has 17 residues. Germline CDR1 reads MNHNS; CDR2 reads SASEGT. The CDR3 DNA is TGTGCCAGCAGTGAAGCTAAAAACTGGGGGCTGGGTCAGCCCCAGCATTTT. Translated: CASSEAKNWGLGQPQHF.

V is TRBV19 and J is TRBJ2-3, with D unresolved. The CDR3 is 15 amino acids. The germline V gene encodes CDR1 LNHDA and CDR2 SQIVND (reference sequence). Trimming removed 3 bases at V and 0 bases at J, with 10 bases between. CDR3 in amino acids: CASSINLVSTDTQYF. The DNA for the CDR3 is TGTGCCAGTAGTATTAATCTTGTTAGCACAGATACGCAGTATTTT.

The V gene is TRBV6-5, the J gene TRBJ2-7, with 9 nucleotides matching TRBD2. CDR3 length: 15 amino acids. Trimming at V came to 6 bases and at J to 0 bases, leaving 6 bases not matched to a gene. CDR1 and CDR2 (germline): MNHEY, SVGAGI. In nucleotides, the CDR3 is TGTGCCAGCAGACTTAGCGGGGGAAGCTCCTACGAGCAGTACTTC. It translates to CASRLSGGSSYEQYF.

The CDR3 DNA sequence: TGTGCCAGCAGTTCCCGGACTAGCGGGTTCCAAGAGACCCAGTACTTC. It is translated as CASSSRTSGFQETQYF. The V gene is TRBV5-4, the J gene TRBJ2-5, with 11 bases matching TRBD2. The CDR3 is made up of 16 amino acids. CDR1 and CDR2 (germline): SGHNT, YYREEE (reference sequence). V gave up 5 bases and J gave up 1 base; unmatched junction bases: 7. Full variable domain (remainder filled in from reference TRBV5-4 and TRBJ2-5): ETGVTQSPTHLIKTRGQQVTLRCSSQSGHNTVSWYQQALGQGPQFIFQYYREEENGRGNFPPRFSGLQFPNYSSELNVNALELDDSALYLCASSSRTSGFQETQYFGPGTRLLVL.

The J gene is TRBJ1-2, the V gene TRBV29-1, with 8 bases fitting TRBD1. The CDR3 is made up of 13 amino acids. With V trimmed by 7 bases and J by 4 bases, 8 bases remained unmatched. The germline gives CDR1 SQVTM, CDR2 ANQGSEA. The CDR3 spells CSAAGGGIYGYTF. In nucleotides, the CDR3 is TGCAGCGCGGCAGGGGGCGGGATCTATGGCTACACCTTC.

This chain joins TRBV6-4 and TRBJ2-3, with D possibly TRBD2 on 6 matching bases. Trimming took off 2 bases at V and 3 bases at J, with 9 bases between the two ends. Germline V gives CDR1 MRHNA, CDR2 SNTAGT. The CDR3 is made up of 14 amino acids. The chain's CDR3 is CASSDGGWTDTQYF. CDR3 nucleotide sequence: TGTGCCAGCAGTGACGGAGGGTGGACAGATACGCAGTATTTT.

This clone was recorded once. Written as DNA, the CDR3 is TGTGCCAGCAGCCGGAGTCGGGTTAGTGAGACCCAGTACTTC. Its protein product is CASSRSRVSETQYF. The V gene is TRBV7-2, the J gene TRBJ2-5; no reliable D call. V lost 5 bases to trimming and J lost 5 bases, with 15 bases between them. CDR1 and CDR2 from the germline V gene are SGHTA and FQGNSA. This CDR3 has 14 amino acids.

The chain is built from TRBV19 and TRBJ2-3; 12 bases line up with TRBD2. The ends lost 3 bases at V and 4 bases at J; junction bases unmatched: 5. Germline CDR1 reads LNHDA; CDR2 reads SQIVND (reference sequence). This CDR3 spans 16 amino acids. CDR3 sequence (DNA): TGTGCCAGTAGTATTCGACTAGCGGGAGTCCCAGATACGCAGTATTTT. Encoded protein: CASSIRLAGVPDTQYF. The full variable domain, completed using reference TRBV19 and TRBJ2-3, is DGGITQSPKYLFRKEGQNVTLSCEQNLNHDAMYWYRQDPGQGLRLIYYSQIVNDFQKGDIAEGYSVSREKKESFPLTVTSAQKNPTAFYLCASSIRLAGVPDTQYFGPGTRLTVL.

This chain's CDR3 is CASSLISGGTYNEQFF. Written as DNA, the CDR3 is TGCGCCAGCAGCCTCATCAGCGGGGGGACCTACAATGAGCAGTTCTTC. This chain uses TRBV5-1 with TRBJ2-1; 9 bases fit TRBD2. Germline CDR1 is SGHRS and CDR2 is YFSETQ. The trim removed 4 bases at V and 2 bases at J, leaving 7 bases unmatched. The length of the CDR3 is 16 residues. Drawing the rest from reference TRBV5-1 and TRBJ2-1, the complete variable domain is KAGVTQTPRYLIKTRGQQVTLSCSPISGHRSVSWYQQTPGQGLQFLFEYFSETQRNKGNFPGRFSGRQFSNSRSEMNVSTLELGDSALYLCASSLISGGTYNEQFFGPGTRLTVL.

The chain joins TRBV7-2 to TRBJ2-7; no firm D call. V was shortened by 3 bases and J by 3 bases, with 6 bases between the two germline ends. The CDR3 covers 12 residues. Looked up from germline, CDR1 is SGHTA and CDR2 is FQGNSA. For the CDR3, the DNA is TGTGCCAGCAGCTTCGGTTTCTACGAGCAGTACTTC. It yields the protein CASSFGFYEQYF.

This chain joins TRBV5-1 and TRBJ1-4; TRBD1 is a possible D gene (5 bases). Trimming took 0 bases from V and 3 from J, leaving 9 bases between them. Germline CDR1 reads SGHRS; CDR2 reads YFSETQ. The CDR3 has 15 residues. The CDR3 is CASSLDPGSNEKLFF. The CDR3 bases are TGCGCCAGCAGCTTGGATCCAGGGTCTAATGAAAAACTGTTTTTT.